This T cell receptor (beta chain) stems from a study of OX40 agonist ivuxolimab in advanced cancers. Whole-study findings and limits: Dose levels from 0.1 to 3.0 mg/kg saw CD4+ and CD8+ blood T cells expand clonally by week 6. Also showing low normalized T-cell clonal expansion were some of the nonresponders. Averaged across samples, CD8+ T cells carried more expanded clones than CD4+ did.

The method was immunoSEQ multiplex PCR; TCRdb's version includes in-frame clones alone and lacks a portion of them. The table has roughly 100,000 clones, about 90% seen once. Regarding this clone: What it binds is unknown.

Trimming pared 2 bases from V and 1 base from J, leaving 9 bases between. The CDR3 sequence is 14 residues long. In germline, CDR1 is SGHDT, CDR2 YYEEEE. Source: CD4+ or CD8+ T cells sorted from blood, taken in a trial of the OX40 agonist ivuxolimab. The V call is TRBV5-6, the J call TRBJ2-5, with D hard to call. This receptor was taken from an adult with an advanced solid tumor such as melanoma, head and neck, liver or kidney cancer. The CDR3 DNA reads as TGTGCCAGCAGCTTTGGTCCCGCCCAAGAGACCCAGTACTTC. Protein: CASSFGPAQETQYF.